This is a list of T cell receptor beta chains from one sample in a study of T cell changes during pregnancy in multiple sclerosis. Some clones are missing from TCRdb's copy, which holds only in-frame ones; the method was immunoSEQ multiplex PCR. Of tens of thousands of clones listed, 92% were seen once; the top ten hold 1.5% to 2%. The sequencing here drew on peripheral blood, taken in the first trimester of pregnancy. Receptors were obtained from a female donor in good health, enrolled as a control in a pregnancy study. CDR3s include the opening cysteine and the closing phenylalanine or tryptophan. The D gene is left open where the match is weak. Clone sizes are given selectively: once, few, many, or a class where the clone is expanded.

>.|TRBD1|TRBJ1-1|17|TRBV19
TGTGCCAGTAGTACCGGGACAGGGGGCTTCATGAACACTGAAGCTTTCTTT
CASSTGTGGFMNTEAFF
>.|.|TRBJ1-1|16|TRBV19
TGTGCCAGTAGTACCTCTCCGACAGAATTGAACACTGAAGCTTTCTTT
CASSTSPTELNTEAFF
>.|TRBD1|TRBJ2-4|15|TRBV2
TGTGCCAGCAGTGAACGGACAGGGGGTAAAAACATTCAGTACTTC
CASSERTGGKNIQYF
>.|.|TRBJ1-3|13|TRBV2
TGTGCCACAATAGTGGACCGCGGGGACACCATATATTTT
CATIVDRGDTIYF
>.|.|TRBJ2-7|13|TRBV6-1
TGTGCCAGCAGCGAGACGGGGACCTACGAGCAGTACTTC
CASSETGTYEQYF
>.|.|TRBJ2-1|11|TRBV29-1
TGCAGCATCGGGGAAGACAATGAGCAGTTCTTC
CSIGEDNEQFF
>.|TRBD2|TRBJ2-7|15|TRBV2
TGTGCCAGTCAGCGACTAGCGGGACCATCCTACGAGCAGTACTTC
CASQRLAGPSYEQYF
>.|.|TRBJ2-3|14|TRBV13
TGTGCCAGCAGCTCCCGGGACACAGGAGATACGCAGTATTTT
CASSSRDTGDTQYF
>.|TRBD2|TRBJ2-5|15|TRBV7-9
TGTGCCAGCAGCTTATGGCTAGCGGGAGAAGAGACCCAGTACTTC
CASSLWLAGEETQYF
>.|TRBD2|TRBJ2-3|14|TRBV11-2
TGTGCCAGCAGCATTAGCGGGACCGCAGATACGCAGTATTTT
CASSISGTADTQYF
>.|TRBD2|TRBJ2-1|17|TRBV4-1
TGCGCCAGCAGCCAAGATAGGTTCGCTAGCGGGGACAATGAGCAGTTCTTC
CASSQDRFASGDNEQFF
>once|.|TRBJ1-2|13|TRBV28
TGTGCCAGCAGGGTCCAGGGATACTATGGCTACACCTTC
CASRVQGYYGYTF
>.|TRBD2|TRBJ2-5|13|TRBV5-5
TGTGCCAGCAGCTTTCTGGGGGGGGAGACCCAGTACTTC
CASSFLGGETQYF
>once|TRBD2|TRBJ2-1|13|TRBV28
TGTGCCATCGCGGGACTAGGTAACAATGAGCAGTTCTTC
CAIAGLGNNEQFF
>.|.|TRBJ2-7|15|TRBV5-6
TGTGCCAGCAGCCCGTACCCAGGCCCCCTCTACGAGCAGTACTTC
CASSPYPGPLYEQYF
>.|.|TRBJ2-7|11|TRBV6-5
TGTGCCAGCAGGTCAGTGTACGAGCAGTACTTC
CASRSVYEQYF
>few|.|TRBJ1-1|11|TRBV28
TGTGCCAGCAGTTTCGGGACTGAAGCTTTCTTT
CASSFGTEAFF
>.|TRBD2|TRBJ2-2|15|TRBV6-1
TGTGCCAGCAGTGAAGGTGCGGGAGGTGCCGGGGAGCTGTTTTTT
CASSEGAGGAGELFF
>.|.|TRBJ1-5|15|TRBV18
TGTGCCAGCTCACCATCATCCACACAGAATCAGCCCCAGCATTTT
CASSPSSTQNQPQHF
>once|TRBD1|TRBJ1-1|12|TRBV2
TGTGCCAGCAGTATACAGGGGGCTGGCGCTTTCTTT
CASSIQGAGAFF
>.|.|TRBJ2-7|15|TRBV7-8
TGTGCCAGCAGCTCCCATCACGGGGAAATTTACGAGCAGTACTTC
CASSSHHGEIYEQYF
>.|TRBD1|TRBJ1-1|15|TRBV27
TGTGCCAGCAGGATCCTGACAGGGGGCCACACTGAAGCTTTCTTT
CASRILTGGHTEAFF
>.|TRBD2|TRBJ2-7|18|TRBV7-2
TGTGCCAGCAGCTTAGCGGCTGGACTAGCGGGAACTCGGTACGAGCAGTACTTC
CASSLAAGLAGTRYEQYF
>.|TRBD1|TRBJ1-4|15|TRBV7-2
TGTGCCAGCAGCCTCTGGGGACAGGGCTCTGCAAAACTGTTTTTT
CASSLWGQGSAKLFF
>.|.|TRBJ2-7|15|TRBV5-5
TGTGCCAGCAGCTTAGCGGGCCCACCATCCTACGAGCAGTACTTC
CASSLAGPPSYEQYF
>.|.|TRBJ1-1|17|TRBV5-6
TGTGCCAGCAGCCCAATCTTTTCTACAGAGTGGAACACTGAAGCTTTCTTT
CASSPIFSTEWNTEAFF
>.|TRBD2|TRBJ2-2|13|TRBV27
TGTGCCAGCAGTTTGGGGAGGGACGGGGAGCTGTTTTTT
CASSLGRDGELFF
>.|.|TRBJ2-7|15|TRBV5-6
TGTGCCAGCAGCTTGTACGGGAAGGGCTCCTACGAGCAGTACTTC
CASSLYGKGSYEQYF
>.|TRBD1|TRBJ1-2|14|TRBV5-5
TGTGCCAGCAGTTATGGACAGGGGGCTTATGGCTACACCTTC
CASSYGQGAYGYTF
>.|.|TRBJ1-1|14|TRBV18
TGTGCCAGCTCACCGACCCAGGGATGGGGTGAAGCTTTCTTT
CASSPTQGWGEAFF
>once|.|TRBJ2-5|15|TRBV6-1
TGTGCCAGCAGTGAAGCGTCGGCAGGGGTAGCGACCCAGTACTTC
CASSEASAGVATQYF
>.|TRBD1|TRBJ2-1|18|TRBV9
TGTGCCAGCAGCGTGGCCCTTTCCGGGACAGGGTCGCAGGGTGAGCAGTTCTTC
CASSVALSGTGSQGEQFF
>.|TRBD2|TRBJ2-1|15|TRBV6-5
TGTGCCAGCAGTTACGGGTCGGCGGGAGGAATTGAGCAGTTCTTC
CASSYGSAGGIEQFF
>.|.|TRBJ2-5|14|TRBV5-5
TGTGCCAGCAGCTTGTTGACGGCAGGGGAGACCCAGTACTTC
CASSLLTAGETQYF
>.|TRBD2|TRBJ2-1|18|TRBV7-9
TGTGCCAGCAGCTTACCCCTACTTGCGGGAGGGCTGTACAATGAGCAGTTCTTC
CASSLPLLAGGLYNEQFF
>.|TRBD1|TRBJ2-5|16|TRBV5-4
TGTGCCAGCAGGAGCCGGGACAGGGGGAATCAAGAGACCCAGTACTTC
CASRSRDRGNQETQYF
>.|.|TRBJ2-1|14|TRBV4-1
TGCGCCAGCAGCCAAGATCGGCAGGAGGATGAGCAGTTCTTC
CASSQDRQEDEQFF
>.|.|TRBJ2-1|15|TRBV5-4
TGTGCCAGCAGCCTGTGGGCGGGCCCTTCGGGTGAGCAGTTCTTC
CASSLWAGPSGEQFF
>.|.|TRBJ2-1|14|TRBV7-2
TGTGCCAGCAGCTTAGGACTAGAGTTCGATGAGCAGTTCTTC
CASSLGLEFDEQFF
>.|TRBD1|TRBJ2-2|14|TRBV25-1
TGTGCCAGCAGTGCCCAGGGGGCAGCCGGGGAGCTGTTTTTT
CASSAQGAAGELFF
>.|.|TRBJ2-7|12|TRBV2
TGTGCCAGCAGCTTATCCTCCTACGAGCAGTACTTC
CASSLSSYEQYF
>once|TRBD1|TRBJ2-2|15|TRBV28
TGTGCCAGCAGAAAGACAGGGGGCGCGACGGGGGAGCTGTTTTTT
CASRKTGGATGELFF
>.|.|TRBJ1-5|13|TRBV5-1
TGCGCCAGCAGCTTATTAGGGGATCAGCCCCAGCATTTT
CASSLLGDQPQHF
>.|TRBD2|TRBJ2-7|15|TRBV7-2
TGTGCCAGCAGCTTAAACCCGGGAGGACCCTACGAGCAGTACTTC
CASSLNPGGPYEQYF
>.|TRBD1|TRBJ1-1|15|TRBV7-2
TGTGCCAGCAGCTTTGCAGGGGGCTTAGGAACTGAAGCTTTCTTT
CASSFAGGLGTEAFF
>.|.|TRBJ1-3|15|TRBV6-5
TGTGCCAGCAGTTACTCTGGTGGCTCCGGAAACACCATATATTTT
CASSYSGGSGNTIYF
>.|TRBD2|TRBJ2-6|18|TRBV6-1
TGTGCCAGCAGTGAACTAGCGGGACCCGGGAGGGGGGCCAACGTCCTGACTTTC
CASSELAGPGRGANVLTF
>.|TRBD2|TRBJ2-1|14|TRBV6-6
TGTGCCAGCACCCCACTAGCGGTTTACAATGAGCAGTTCTTC
CASTPLAVYNEQFF
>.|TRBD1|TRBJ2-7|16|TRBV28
TGTGCCAGCAGTTTCGGGACAGGGAAAATCACCTACGAGCAGTACTTC
CASSFGTGKITYEQYF
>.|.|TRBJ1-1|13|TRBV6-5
TGTGCCAGCAGTTACGGGGGGGGGACTGAAGCTTTCTTT
CASSYGGGTEAFF
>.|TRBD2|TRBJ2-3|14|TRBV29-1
TGCAGCGTCGCCCCAGCGGGAGTCACAGATACGCAGTATTTT
CSVAPAGVTDTQYF
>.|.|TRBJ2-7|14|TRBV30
TGTGCCTGGAGTGAGACAGGAGCGTCCTACGAGCAGTACTTC
CAWSETGASYEQYF
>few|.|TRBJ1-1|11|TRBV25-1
TGTGCCAGCAGGGGGACTTTCGAAGCTTTCTTT
CASRGTFEAFF